The next 28 T cell receptor beta chains were all read from a single sample in a study of Ad26.COV2.S vaccination and SARS-CoV-2 variants. Sequencing used immunoSEQ multiplex PCR; TCRdb keeps in-frame clones, though not all of them. The repertoire includes about 260,000 clones, approximately 90% of them detected once, and under 3% sits in the top ten. Noted treatment: some 20 received Ad26.COV2.S at low or high dose, single or two shots; 5 received placebo; per-sample allocation not given. Specimens were obtained on day 63 following the first vaccine or placebo injection. The sequences come from peripheral blood, collected in a trial of Ad26.COV2.S vaccine versus placebo. Receptors were obtained from a person between 18 and 60 years old who received the Ad26.COV2.S COVID-19 vaccine or a placebo.

The genes are TRBV11-3 and TRBJ2-1; 9 bases are shared with TRBD1. The V and J ends lost 5 bases and 7 bases, in that order; junction bases with no gene match: 6. Germline loops: CDR1 SGHNT, CDR2 YENEEA. The CDR3 loop spans 14 amino acids. The CDR3 region has the DNA TGTGCCAGCAGCGGCCGGGACAGGGCGAATGAGCAGTTCTTC. This sequence encodes CASSGRDRANEQFF.

This chain uses TRBV5-1 with TRBJ1-6; maybe TRBD1 (6 bases). Germline CDR1 and CDR2: SGHRS and YFSETQ. This CDR3 spans 13 amino acids. V gave up 4 bases and J gave up 7 bases, with 9 bases separating them. The CDR3 sequence: CASSTQGNSPLHF. For the CDR3, the DNA is TGCGCCAGCAGCACCCAGGGGAATTCACCCCTCCACTTT.

Here the CDR3 DNA reads TGTGCCAGCAGACCCACTCAGGGGGCGAACACTGAAGCTTTCTTT. Protein: CASRPTQGANTEAFF. This sequence joins TRBV6-1 and TRBJ1-1, with 8 nucleotides matching TRBD1. CDR3 size: 15 residues. Germline V gene sequence: CDR1 MNHNS, CDR2 SASEGT. V shed 6 bases and J 1 base; nucleotides not matched to a gene: 7.

This rearrangement joins TRBV7-3 to TRBJ2-6, with TRBD1 identical over 8 bases. After removal of 4 bases from V and 1 base from J, the junction contained 12 bases not matched to a gene. Germline V gene data show CDR1 as SGHTA and CDR2 as FQGTGA. This CDR3 contains 19 residues. The CDR3 loop reads CASSSHDRGRVSGANVLTF. For the CDR3, the DNA is TGTGCCAGCAGCTCCCACGACAGGGGACGAGTGTCTGGGGCCAACGTCCTGACTTTC.

The genes are TRBV7-5 and TRBJ2-1; TRBD1, the D gene given by the table, was not confirmed from the DNA. TRBV7-5 is deemed a pseudogene. CDR3 length equals 17 residues. CDR3 sequence reads: CARSFVGTDNSYNEQFF. CDR3 nucleotide sequence: TGTGCCAGAAGCTTTGTGGGAACGGACAACTCCTACAATGAGCAGTTCTTC.

The chain has TRBV7-9 and TRBJ2-2, with D perhaps matching TRBD1 (6 bases). The germline V and J ends were trimmed by 8 bases and 3 bases, with 19 bases remaining between them. The CDR3 extends over 16 amino acids. The germline CDR1 and CDR2 sequences are SEHNR and FQNEAQ (reference sequence). CDR3 sequence (DNA): TGTGCCAGCTCTTTAGGGGGAGAGGGATACACCGGGGAGCTGTTTTTT. It specifies CASSLGGEGYTGELFF.

This clone has more than one count but fewer than ten. The CDR3 DNA sequence: TGTGCCAGCAGTTCCCCAAGGACAGGCAACACTGAAGCTTTCTTT. Translating it yields CASSSPRTGNTEAFF. This sequence joins TRBV6-6 and TRBJ1-1; 7 bases fit TRBD1. J gave up 2 bases and V 4 bases, and 7 bases lay outside the gene matches. The germline V gene encodes CDR1 MNHNY and CDR2 SVGAGI (reference sequence). This CDR3 region has 15 residues.

This clone was seen repeatedly, ten times or more. V is TRBV4-1 and J is TRBJ1-2, with D uncertain. V lost 4 bases and J 6 bases, leaving 15 bases between the germline ends. Germline CDR1 and CDR2: MGHRA and YSYEKL. This CDR3 spans 14 amino acids. The CDR3 loop reads CASSRILRNNGYTF. The DNA of the CDR3 is TGCGCCAGCAGCCGCATACTGAGGAATAATGGCTACACCTTC.

The rearrangement joins TRBV5-1 to TRBJ2-3; no firm D call. V lost 4 bases and J lost 1, with 13 bases in between. This CDR3 is built from 15 residues. Germline lookup yields CDR1 SGHRS and CDR2 YFSETQ. This CDR3 reads CASSHTVVGTDTQYF. Written as DNA, the CDR3 is TGCGCCAGCAGCCACACAGTTGTAGGCACAGATACGCAGTATTTT.

This chain links TRBV7-6 with TRBJ1-1; the match to TRBD1 covers 8 bases. Per germline, CDR1 SGHVS and CDR2 FNYEAQ. The J segment lost 11 bases and the V segment lost 4 bases, leaving 6 bases of the junction unmatched. The CDR3 extends over 12 amino acids. CDR3 nucleotides: TGTGCCAGCAGCTCCGGGACAGGAGGTGCTTTCTTT. It is translated as CASSSGTGGAFF.

The chain couples TRBV5-6 to TRBJ1-2, with 7 bases identical to TRBD1. The V segment lost 4 bases and the J segment 0 bases; nucleotides outside the gene matches: 3. Germline-derived CDR1 and CDR2 are SGHDT and YYEEEE. The CDR3 is 14 residues long. This CDR3 reads CASSLQGTNYGYTF. DNA for the CDR3: TGTGCCAGCAGCCTACAGGGGACTAACTATGGCTACACCTTC.

This clone was detected only once. The chain combines TRBV7-3 with TRBJ2-1, with 8 bases identical to TRBD2. Trimming at V came to 5 bases and at J to 10 bases, leaving 13 bases not matched to a gene. CDR3 length: 15 amino acids. CDR1 SGHTA and CDR2 FQGTGA come from the germline V gene. CDR3 DNA: TGTGCCAGCAGCCTTAGCGGGAAAGATTATAGAGAGCAGTTCTTC. Protein product: CASSLSGKDYREQFF.

This chain connects TRBV19 to TRBJ1-3; D perhaps matches TRBD1 (6 bases). CDR1 is LNHDA, CDR2 SQIVND, per germline (reference sequence). CDR3 size: 13 residues. The V and J ends lost 5 bases and 4 bases respectively, with 9 bases between them. Written as DNA, the CDR3 is TGTGCCAGTAGTGTTGACAGGGGAAACACCATATATTTT. It is translated as CASSVDRGNTIYF.

The V gene is TRBV19, the J gene TRBJ1-6; tentative D call: TRBD1 (5 bases). The germline CDR1 and CDR2 sequences are LNHDA and SQIVND (reference sequence). The V and J ends lost 5 bases and 8 bases respectively, with 16 bases between them. The CDR3 consists of 15 residues. The CDR3 reads CASSPTVPLHSPLHF. CDR3 coding DNA: TGTGCCAGTAGTCCGACAGTGCCCCTTCATTCACCCCTCCACTTT.

V usage is TRBV6-1 and J usage is TRBJ1-2, with D hard to call. Trimming shortened V by 1 base and J by 5 bases, and 8 bases separated the two germline ends. The V gene's germline CDR1 is MNHNS and CDR2 SASEGT. CDR3 length equals 13 residues. CDR3 DNA sequence: TGTGCCAGCAGTGAAGGGGTTCTGTATGGCTACACCTTC. Translation: CASSEGVLYGYTF.

The chain carries TRBV7-9 and TRBJ2-2, with D uncertain. The germline V gene encodes CDR1 SEHNR and CDR2 FQNEAQ (reference sequence). The germline V and J ends were trimmed by 8 bases and 8 bases, with 12 bases remaining between them. The CDR3 has 12 residues. CDR3 in DNA: TGTGCCAGCGGGTCATCCGGGGGGGAGCTGTTTTTT. It specifies CASGSSGGELFF.

The chain uses TRBV5-8 and TRBJ2-3; 7 bases align to TRBD2. This CDR3 has 15 amino acids. Trimming took 6 bases from V and 3 from J; bases not matched to a gene: 10. Per the germline V gene, CDR1 is SGHTS and CDR2 is YDEGEE. The CDR3 spells CASNSGGRGTDTQYF. CDR3 in DNA: TGTGCCAGCAACTCTGGAGGGCGGGGGACAGATACGCAGTATTTT. Supplemented by reference TRBV5-8 and TRBJ2-3, the full variable domain reads EAGVTQSPTHLIKTRGQQATLRCSPISGHTSVYWYQQALGLGLQFLLWYDEGEERNRGNFPPRFSGRQFPNYSSELNVNALELEDSALYLCASNSGGRGTDTQYFGPGTRLTVL.

This rearrangement joins TRBV18 to TRBJ1-3, with D tentatively TRBD1 (5 bases). The CDR3 sequence is 15 residues long. V lost 6 bases and J 0 bases, leaving 12 bases between the germline ends. CDR1 is KGHSH and CDR2 is LQKENI in the germline V gene. CDR3 sequence reads: CASSPDSASGNTIYF. In DNA, the CDR3 is TGTGCCAGCTCGCCCGACAGCGCCTCTGGAAACACCATATATTTT.

The V call is TRBV18, the J call TRBJ2-3; D not resolved. This CDR3 spans 14 amino acids. Trimming removed 1 base from V and 6 bases from J, with 11 bases in between. Germline V gene sequence: CDR1 KGHSH, CDR2 LQKENI. CDR3 sequence: CASSPLPDWDTQYF. As DNA, the CDR3 is TGTGCCAGCTCACCACTGCCCGACTGGGATACGCAGTATTTT.

This clone showed up just a few times. The chain joins TRBV4-1 to TRBJ1-2; possibly TRBD1 for D (6 bases). V was trimmed by 2 bases and J by 4 bases, leaving 14 bases between them. Per the germline V gene, CDR1 is MGHRA and CDR2 is YSYEKL. CDR3 size: 15 residues. This CDR3 is CASSQPSGQSYGYTF. In DNA, the CDR3 is TGCGCCAGCAGCCAACCATCGGGACAAAGCTATGGCTACACCTTC.

The V call is TRBV30, the J call TRBJ1-3; D possibly corresponds to TRBD1 (5 bases). The CDR3 runs to 13 residues. Trimming pared 5 bases from V and 4 bases from J, leaving 12 bases between. Per the germline V gene, CDR1 is GTSNPN and CDR2 is SVGIG (reference sequence). CDR3 sequence: CAWQGVGGNTIYF. The DNA for the CDR3 is TGTGCCTGGCAAGGGGTAGGCGGAAACACCATATATTTT.

The V gene is TRBV4-3, the J gene TRBJ1-5; maybe TRBD1 (5 bases). This CDR3 has 15 residues. Looked up from germline, CDR1 is LGHNA and CDR2 is YSLEER. V was clipped by 0 bases and J by 3 bases, with 9 bases between them. The CDR3 sequence: CASSQEQGNNQPQHF. As DNA, the CDR3 is TGCGCCAGCAGCCAAGAGCAGGGAAACAATCAGCCCCAGCATTTT.

DNA for the CDR3: TGCAGCGTTCAACCGAGGGGCGGGACCGGGGAGCTGTTTTTT. Translation: CSVQPRGGTGELFF. The rearrangement joins TRBV29-1 to TRBJ2-2; D might be TRBD1 or TRBD2, each matching 5 bases. Between the trimmed V and J ends, which lost 5 bases and 5 bases, there was a span of 15 bases. Germline V gives CDR1 SQVTM, CDR2 ANQGSEA. This CDR3 is built from 14 residues.

The chain joins TRBV7-2 to TRBJ2-3; 15 bases align to TRBD2. CDR3 length equals 17 residues. Trimming at V came to 5 bases and at J to 2 bases, leaving 5 bases not matched to a gene. CDR1 is SGHTA and CDR2 is FQGNSA in the germline V gene. This chain's CDR3 is CASSGRTSGGVTDTQYF. In DNA, the CDR3 is TGTGCCAGCAGCGGACGGACTAGCGGGGGGGTCACAGATACGCAGTATTTT. The complete variable domain, with remaining parts taken from reference TRBV7-2 and TRBJ2-3, reads GAGVSQSPSNKVTEKGKDVELRCDPISGHTALYWYRQSLGQGLEFLIYFQGNSAPDKSGLPSDRFSAERTGGSVSTLTIQRTQQEDSAVYLCASSGRTSGGVTDTQYFGPGTRLTVL.

The chain is built from TRBV6-5 and TRBJ1-1; possibly TRBD1 for D (5 bases). Germline-derived CDR1 and CDR2 are MNHEY and SVGAGI. Deletions cut 6 bases from V and 7 bases from J, with 9 bases between. The CDR3 consists of 11 residues. CDR3 region: CASSQGGEAFF. Here the CDR3 DNA reads TGTGCCAGCAGCCAGGGAGGTGAAGCTTTCTTT.

The rearrangement links TRBV6-2 or TRBV6-3 to TRBJ2-3; D remains ambiguous. The CDR3 length is 13 residues. Per the germline V gene, CDR1 is MNHEY and CDR2 is SVGEGT. Trimming removed 2 bases at V and 7 bases at J, with 10 bases between. The CDR3 DNA reads as TGTGCCAGCAGTTACCACTTAGAGAATACGCAGTATTTT. Translation: CASSYHLENTQYF.

The chain employs TRBV19 and TRBJ1-3; maybe TRBD1 (5 bases). Germline CDR1 is LNHDA and CDR2 is SQIVND (reference sequence). Between the trimmed V and J ends, which lost 6 bases and 0 bases, there was a span of 6 bases. The CDR3 length is 13 residues. CDR3 region: CASRTVSGNTIYF. Here the CDR3 DNA reads TGTGCCAGTAGGACAGTCTCTGGAAACACCATATATTTT.

The chain recombines TRBV6-5 with TRBJ2-1, with 9 bases aligning to TRBD2. The CDR3 spans 15 residues. J gave up 2 bases and V 5 bases, and 4 bases lay outside the gene matches. CDR1 MNHEY and CDR2 SVGAGI come from the germline V gene. CDR3 residues: CASSKQRGAYNEQFF. The CDR3 nucleotides read TGTGCCAGCAGTAAACAGCGGGGGGCCTACAATGAGCAGTTCTTC.